This T cell receptor (beta chain) was recorded in a study of OX40 agonist ivuxolimab in advanced cancers. In the study overall: Patient treatment consisted of intravenous ivuxolimab administration every 2 weeks at 0.01 to 10 mg/kg. Patients undergoing dose escalation presented with hepatocellular carcinoma, melanoma, renal cell or head and neck cancer.

Libraries were prepared by immunoSEQ multiplex PCR; TCRdb keeps only in-frame clonotypes and omits some of them. The table has 70,000 to 80,000 clones, 93% seen once. The junction had 10 bases not matched to a gene; V was cut back by 3 bases and J by 6 bases. The germline gives CDR1 SQVTM, CDR2 ANQGSEA. This CDR3 comprises 14 residues. V gene TRBV29-1 combines with J gene TRBJ2-7, with 8 bases identical to TRBD1. Sequenced here: CD4+ or CD8+ T cells sorted from blood, sampled in a trial of the OX40 agonist ivuxolimab. The sequence was obtained from an adult with an advanced solid tumor such as melanoma, head and neck, liver or kidney cancer. For the CDR3, the DNA is TGCAGCGTTGACGGTGGGACAGGAGACCTCGAGCAGTACTTC. As protein: CSVDGGTGDLEQYF.